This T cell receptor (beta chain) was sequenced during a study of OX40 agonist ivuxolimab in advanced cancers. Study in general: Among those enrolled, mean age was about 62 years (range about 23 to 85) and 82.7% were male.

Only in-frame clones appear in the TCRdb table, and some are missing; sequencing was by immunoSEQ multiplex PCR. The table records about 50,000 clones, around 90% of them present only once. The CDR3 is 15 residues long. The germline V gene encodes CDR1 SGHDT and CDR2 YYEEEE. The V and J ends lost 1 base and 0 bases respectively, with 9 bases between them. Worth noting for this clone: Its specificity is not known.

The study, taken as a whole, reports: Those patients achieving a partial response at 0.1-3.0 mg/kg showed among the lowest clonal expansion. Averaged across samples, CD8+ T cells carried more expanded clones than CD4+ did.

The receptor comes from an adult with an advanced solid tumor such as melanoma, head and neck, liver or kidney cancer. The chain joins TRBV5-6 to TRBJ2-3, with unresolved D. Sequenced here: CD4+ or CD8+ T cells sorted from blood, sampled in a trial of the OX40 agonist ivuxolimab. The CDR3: CASSLYQDSTDTQYF. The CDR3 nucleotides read TGTGCCAGCAGCTTGTACCAGGACAGCACAGATACGCAGTATTTT. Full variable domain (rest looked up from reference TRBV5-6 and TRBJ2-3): DAGVTQSPTHLIKTRGQQVTLRCSPKSGHDTVSWYQQALGQGPQFIFQYYEEEERQRGNFPDRFSGHQFPNYSSELNVNALLLGDSALYLCASSLYQDSTDTQYFGPGTRLTVL.